This entry is about one TCR beta chain. Its cognate antigen has yet to be identified. No much larger clone exists at a distance of one base, and base qualities are not known. The cohort consisted of 600 to 750 healthy bone marrow donors. Cohort members were all nominally healthy when sampled, although unrecorded immune exposures were likely present. The donor was CMV seropositive and was included in the group of 290 or so seropositive cohort members. Every donor gave a peripheral blood sample, and the peripheral blood mononuclear cells from that sample were used for TCR beta sequencing. The Qiagen DNeasy Blood Extraction Kit was used to extract genomic DNA from the blood cell samples. This sample stems from a study of cytomegalovirus exposure and HLA in healthy donors (dated by TCRdb to 2017 to 2019). The study in broad terms: An earlier analysis of several hundred of the donors reported roughly 300 Gb of sequence data and around 120 million unique TCR beta sequences obtained from about 200 million T cells. To study patterns of TCR occurrence, a later analysis re-analyzed previously published TCR beta repertoires from 600 to 750 donors and added high-resolution HLA genotyping. The later analysis used no new phenotypic data to find candidate immune exposures, relying instead on TCR beta sequences and their occurrence across donors. About 280 gigabases of sequencing data and tens of millions of unique TCR sequences made up an early release that covered approximately 620 HLA-typed donors. Class I and class II HLA loci were covered by the typing at four-digit resolution. To predict cytomegalovirus infection status, the study combined high-throughput TCR immunosequencing, statistical association of individual TCRs with disease status, and machine learning. Every discovery cohort repertoire had been produced on one sequencing platform. Of the approximately 400 genotyped donors, over 65% fell in the genetic ancestry cluster associated with self-reported Caucasian donors. Using immunosequencing, the study profiled T cell repertoires from some 670 subjects and related those repertoires to cytomegalovirus serostatus. Donor age, sex, ethnicity and CMV serostatus were compiled together with the repertoire data. The aim of the study was to test whether cataloging public T cell receptors could identify signatures of past pathogen exposure. Among some 400 genotyped donors of the cohort, an average of roughly 230,000 unique TCR beta nucleotide sequences was sequenced per donor, of which approximately 18% were non-productive. Because of strong linkage in the cohort, roughly five DR-DQ haplotypes were treated as single units for association and clustering. An earlier analysis of 587 of the donors used high-throughput TCR beta sequencing to judge whether each TCR beta V gene segment behaved as functional or pseudogenic. A later genetic analysis took genome-wide SNP genotypes for about 65% of the roughly 670 donors and used that subset as a discovery cohort. Along with the approximately 650-subject first cohort, a separate validation cohort of some 130 different subjects was used. Typing coverage varied by locus: roughly 620-640 donors for A, B, C, DRB1 and DQB1; 500 to 550 for DQA1; about 600 for DPA1; roughly 450 for DPB1. Study-level results and caveats: When HLA alleles, especially DR and DQ, strongly co-occurred, TCR associations were difficult to assign to individual alleles. A later analysis found that HLA-associated TCR beta chains were more clonally expanded and had lower generation probabilities than equally common non-associated chains. An earlier analysis of some 590 of the donors showed that most TCR beta V segments appeared in productive rearrangements either about 87% or about 30% of the time, which broadly matched IMGT annotations. A total of 150 or so TCR beta chains were listed by the study as associated with cytomegalovirus. Three of the identified cytomegalovirus-associated TCR beta chains were confirmed in vitro to be specific for cytomegalovirus antigens. Correlated functional status among segregating V segments might be attributable to linkage disequilibrium, but an unknown experimental factor could not be ruled out. A cluster of highly shared sequence variants was judged likely to represent a technical artifact of the sequencing pipeline. The authors suggested that the approach could potentially be generalized to other disease states and immunological phenotypes. Because counts were too low, more than 15 rarely observed V segments, including chromosome 9 orphons, were left out of the earlier analysis of a few hundred of the donors. In this cohort, only TCR beta chains were sequenced, and detectable features were limited by the absence of alpha or paired-chain data. A later analysis found that TCR association rates varied across HLA loci, with DRB1 alleles showing the most associated TCRs and HLA-C alleles the fewest. Immune exposure information for the cohort was limited to CMV serostatus. A further reported finding was that TCR beta sequences accurately predicted the HLA-A and HLA-B alleles for most subjects in the first cohort. In a later analysis, several top co-occurrence clusters were reported to appear linked to parvovirus B19, influenza, CMV and Epstein-Barr virus. In a later genetic analysis, a missense DCLRE1C variant was associated with V-gene and J-gene trimming of TCR beta chains, and the association was replicated in an independent cohort. Specific HLA alleles were associated with roughly 17,000 TCR beta sequences at a false discovery rate of 0.05 in a later analysis. In a later genetic analysis, fewer N-insertions in productive TCRs were reported among donors in an Asian-associated ancestry cluster than the approximately 710-donor mean. In both the original and validation cohorts, the classifier was reported to diagnose cytomegalovirus status with high specificity and sensitivity. Roughly uniform sequencing depth across donors was assumed in presence/absence analyses, although this assumption may not hold. According to a later analysis, most CMV-associated TCR beta chains appeared to be HLA-restricted, and the HLA associations seemed to be driven largely by CMV exposure. Because HLA typing was missing for some donors at each locus, association tests included only the typed subset. Most TCR sequences were observed very rarely across donors, whereas some public TCRs were present in many individuals. The 87-base-pair reads could not distinguish some IMGT-functional V segments, including TRBV6-2 and TRBV6-3, so those segments were excluded.

Libraries were built with the immunoSEQ multiplex PCR assay. For the multiplex PCR, a mixture combining 60 forward primers for TCR Vbeta segments and 13 reverse primers for TCR Jbeta segments was used. The CDR3 region of rearranged TCR beta genes was amplified from genomic DNA with a multiplex PCR assay. The Illumina HiSeq System was used to sequence the amplified TCR beta libraries as 87-base-pair reads. The study's processing was this. A later analysis counted 65 million to 90 million unique TCR beta chains across the 550 to 700 repertoires, and roughly 11 million of these chains were shared by at least two donors. To remove PCR and sequencing errors, raw reads were error-corrected and collapsed into unique sequences using a nearest-neighbor algorithm that merged closely related sequences. V, D and J gene segments were assigned by aligning CDR3 sequences to IMGT reference sequences. Each retained sequence needed at least a six-nucleotide match to both a V gene segment and a J gene segment. Rearrangements were called productive when the CDR3 lacked stop codons and stayed in frame with V and J; all others were non-productive. Following IMGT convention, CDR3 was defined as the stretch from the second conserved V-encoded cysteine to the conserved J-encoded phenylalanine. In an earlier analysis of some 550 of the donors, sequences lacking an unambiguous match to a single V gene segment were excluded. An earlier analysis of a few hundred of the donors called V segments functional above 56.7% productive rearrangements and segregating when the between-donor standard deviation exceeded 5%. To diagnose cytomegalovirus status from the catalog of TCR beta chain sequences, a statistical classification framework was built. A later analysis assigned V and J genes by comparing TCR nucleotide sequences with IMGT/GENE-DB human TR gene sequences. Using the TCRdist pipeline, a later analysis assigned CDR3 sequences along with most-parsimonious VDJ recombination scenarios. In a later analysis, every TCR beta chain was defined by the combination of its CDR3 amino acid sequence and its V-gene family, and reads without a unique V-gene family were dropped. To address suspected cross-contamination and a sequencing artifact, a later analysis removed over 500 highly shared, low-generation-probability nucleotide sequences. In a later analysis, a clonal expansion index for each public chain was calculated from normalized within-repertoire ranks of inferred template counts. A later analysis computed generation probabilities with a VDJ recombination model fitted to out-of-frame rearrangements, and checked the results against IGoR. In a later analysis, TCR-TCR, TCR-HLA and TCR-CMV co-occurrence was scored with hypergeometric tests, and a repertoire-size bias correction was applied to TCR pairs. In a later analysis, false discovery rates were estimated by permuting HLA or CMV assignments 20 times. A later analysis grouped co-occurring TCRs with DBSCAN, adding TCRdist sequence similarity when clustering within HLA-allele-positive subsets. Repertoires with fewer than 30,000 or more than 120,000 public chains were left out of co-occurrence clustering, as were four to six repertoires with anomalous nucleotide sharing. What TCRdb holds here is the immuneACCESS table cut down to in-frame rearrangements. Part of the clones is not present; checked against another copy, under half of the missing clones reflect an unresolved V gene, and the others are unexplained. V, J and clone size are taken as reported in that table, and D and trimming were inferred from the DNA itself. Present in this sample are under 200,000 clones, 70% to 90% of which were seen just once. The ten largest clones add up to approximately 8.5% of the sample.

From a lookup of the germline V gene (reference sequence), CDR1 and CDR2 are LNHDA and SQIVND. Including cysteine and phenylalanine, the CDR3 has 15 amino acids. Left in the record is the CDR3 DNA by itself, 45 bases read in frame from the first base. Relative to germline, V is missing 6 bases and J is missing 5 bases, with 8 bases of the junction outside any gene match. The sequencing input was PBMCs. The sequence came from a young man in good health and CMV-seropositive. This chain is built from TRBV19 and TRBJ2-5; 11 bases in the middle match TRBD1. The sequence in DNA is TGTGCCAGTAGCGAGGGACAGGGGGTACTTGAGACCCAGTACTTC. Its amino acids are CASSEGQGVLETQYF.